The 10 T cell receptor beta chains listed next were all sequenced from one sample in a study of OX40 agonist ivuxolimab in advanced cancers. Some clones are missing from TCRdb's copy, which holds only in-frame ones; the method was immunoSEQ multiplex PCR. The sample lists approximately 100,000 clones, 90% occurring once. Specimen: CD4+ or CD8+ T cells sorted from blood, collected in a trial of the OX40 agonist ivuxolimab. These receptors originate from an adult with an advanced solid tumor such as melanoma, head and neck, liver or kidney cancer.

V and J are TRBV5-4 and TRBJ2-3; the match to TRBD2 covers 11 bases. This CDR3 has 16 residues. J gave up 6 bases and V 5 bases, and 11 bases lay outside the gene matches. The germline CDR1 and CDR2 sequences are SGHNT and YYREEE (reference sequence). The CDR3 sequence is CASSQFSGRASDTQYF. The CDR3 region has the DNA TGTGCCAGCAGTCAATTTAGCGGGAGGGCCTCTGATACGCAGTATTTT. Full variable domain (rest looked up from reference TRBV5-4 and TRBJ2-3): ETGVTQSPTHLIKTRGQQVTLRCSSQSGHNTVSWYQQALGQGPQFIFQYYREEENGRGNFPPRFSGLQFPNYSSELNVNALELDDSALYLCASSQFSGRASDTQYFGPGTRLTVL.

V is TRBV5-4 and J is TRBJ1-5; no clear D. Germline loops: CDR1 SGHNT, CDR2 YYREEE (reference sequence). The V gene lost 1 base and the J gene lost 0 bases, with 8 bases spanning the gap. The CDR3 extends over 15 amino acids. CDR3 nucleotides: TGTGCCAGCAGCTTGTTCCAGCCTAGCAATCAGCCCCAGCATTTT. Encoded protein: CASSLFQPSNQPQHF.

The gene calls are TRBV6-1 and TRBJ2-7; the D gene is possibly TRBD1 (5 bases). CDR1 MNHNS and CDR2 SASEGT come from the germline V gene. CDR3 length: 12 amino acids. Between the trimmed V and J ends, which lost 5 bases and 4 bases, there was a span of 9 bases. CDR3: CASSSQGYEQYF. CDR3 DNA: TGTGCCAGCAGTAGTCAGGGTTACGAGCAGTACTTC.

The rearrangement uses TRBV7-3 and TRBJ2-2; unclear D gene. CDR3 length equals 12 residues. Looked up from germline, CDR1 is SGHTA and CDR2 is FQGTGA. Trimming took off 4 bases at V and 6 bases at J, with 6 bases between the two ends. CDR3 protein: CASSYGPGELFF. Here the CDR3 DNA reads TGTGCCAGCAGCTACGGCCCCGGGGAGCTGTTTTTT.

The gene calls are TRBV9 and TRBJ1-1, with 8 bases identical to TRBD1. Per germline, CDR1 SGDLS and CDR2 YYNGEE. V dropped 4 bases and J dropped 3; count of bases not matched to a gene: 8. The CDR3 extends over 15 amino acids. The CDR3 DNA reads TGTGCCAGCAGCAACCCGACAGGGGCGGACACTGAAGCTTTCTTT. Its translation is CASSNPTGADTEAFF.

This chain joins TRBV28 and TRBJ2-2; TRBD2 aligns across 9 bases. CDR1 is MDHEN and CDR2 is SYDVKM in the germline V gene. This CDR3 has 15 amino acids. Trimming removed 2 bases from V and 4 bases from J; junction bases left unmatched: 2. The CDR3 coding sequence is TGTGCCAGCAGTTTACAGGGACTAGCCACCGGGGAGCTGTTTTTT. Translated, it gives CASSLQGLATGELFF.

The CDR3 sequence is CASSPSGHRTDTQYF. The CDR3 nucleotides are TGTGCCAGCAGCCCATCGGGACATCGCACAGATACGCAGTATTTT. V usage is TRBV5-8 and J usage is TRBJ2-3; D perhaps matches TRBD1 (6 bases). From germline, CDR1 is SGHTS and CDR2 YDEGEE. This CDR3 spans 15 amino acids. With 4 bases removed from V and 1 base from J, the gap between germline ends came to 13 bases.

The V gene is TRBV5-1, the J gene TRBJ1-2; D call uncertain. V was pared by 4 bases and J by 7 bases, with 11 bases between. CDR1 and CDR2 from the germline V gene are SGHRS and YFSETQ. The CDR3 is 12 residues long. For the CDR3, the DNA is TGCGCCAGCAGCACGGAACTTGGTGGCTACACCTTC. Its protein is CASSTELGGYTF.

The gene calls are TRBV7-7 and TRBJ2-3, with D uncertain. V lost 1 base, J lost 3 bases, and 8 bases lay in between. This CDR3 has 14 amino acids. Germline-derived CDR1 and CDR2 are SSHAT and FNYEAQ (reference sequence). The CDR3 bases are TGTGCCAGCAGCTTAGATAGGCTAACAGATACGCAGTATTTT. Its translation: CASSLDRLTDTQYF. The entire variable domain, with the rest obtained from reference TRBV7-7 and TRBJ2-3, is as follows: GAGVSQSPRYKVTKRGQDVTLRCDPISSHATLYWYQQALGQGPEFLTYFNYEAQPDKSGLPSDRFSAERPEGSISTLTIQRTEQRDSAMYRCASSLDRLTDTQYFGPGTRLTVL.

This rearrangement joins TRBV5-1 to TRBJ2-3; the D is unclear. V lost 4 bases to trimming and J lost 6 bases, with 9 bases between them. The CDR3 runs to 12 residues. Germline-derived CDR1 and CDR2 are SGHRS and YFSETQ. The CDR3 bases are TGCGCCAGCAGCACAAACTTGGATACGCAGTATTTT. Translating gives CASSTNLDTQYF. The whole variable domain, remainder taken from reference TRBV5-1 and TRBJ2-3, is KAGVTQTPRYLIKTRGQQVTLSCSPISGHRSVSWYQQTPGQGLQFLFEYFSETQRNKGNFPGRFSGRQFSNSRSEMNVSTLELGDSALYLCASSTNLDTQYFGPGTRLTVL.